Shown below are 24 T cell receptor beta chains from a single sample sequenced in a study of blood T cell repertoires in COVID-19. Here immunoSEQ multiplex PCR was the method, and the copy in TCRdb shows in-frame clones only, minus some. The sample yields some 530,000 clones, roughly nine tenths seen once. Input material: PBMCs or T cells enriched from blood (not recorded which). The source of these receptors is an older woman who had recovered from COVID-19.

The CDR3 here is CASSQGLAGGTDTQYF. In DNA, the CDR3 is TGTGCCAGCAGCCAGGGACTAGCGGGGGGAACAGATACGCAGTATTTT. The rearrangement links TRBV5-5 to TRBJ2-3; 15 bases are shared with TRBD2. Germline values: CDR1 SGHKS, CDR2 YYEKEE (reference sequence). J was trimmed by 3 bases and V by 4 bases; bases with no gene match: 3. The CDR3 contains 16 residues.

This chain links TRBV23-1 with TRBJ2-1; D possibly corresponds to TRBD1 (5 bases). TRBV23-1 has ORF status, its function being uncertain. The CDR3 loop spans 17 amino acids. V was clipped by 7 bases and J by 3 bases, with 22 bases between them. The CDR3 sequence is CASIFEFRDLSYNEQFF. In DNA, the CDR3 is TGCGCCAGCATTTTTGAATTCAGGGATCTAAGCTACAATGAGCAGTTCTTC.

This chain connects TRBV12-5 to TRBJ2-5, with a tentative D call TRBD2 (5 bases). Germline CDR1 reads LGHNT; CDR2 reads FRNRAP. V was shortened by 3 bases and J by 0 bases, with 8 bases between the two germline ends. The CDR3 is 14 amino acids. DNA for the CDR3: TGTGCTAGTGGTTTCGGGAACTACCAAGAGACCCAGTACTTC. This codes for CASGFGNYQETQYF.

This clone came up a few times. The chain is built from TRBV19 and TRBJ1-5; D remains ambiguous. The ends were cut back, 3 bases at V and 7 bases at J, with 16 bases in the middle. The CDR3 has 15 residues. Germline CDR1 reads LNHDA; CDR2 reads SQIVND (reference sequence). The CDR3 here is CASSMSRNPGQPQHF. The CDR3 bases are TGTGCCAGTAGTATGTCACGGAACCCCGGGCAGCCCCAGCATTTT.

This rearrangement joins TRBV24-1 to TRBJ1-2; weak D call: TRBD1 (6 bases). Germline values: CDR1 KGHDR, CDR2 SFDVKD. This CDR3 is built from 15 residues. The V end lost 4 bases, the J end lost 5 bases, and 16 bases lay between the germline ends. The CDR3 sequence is CATSDPSGGGYGYTF. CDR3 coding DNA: TGTGCCACCAGTGACCCCTCGGGAGGGGGTTATGGCTACACCTTC.

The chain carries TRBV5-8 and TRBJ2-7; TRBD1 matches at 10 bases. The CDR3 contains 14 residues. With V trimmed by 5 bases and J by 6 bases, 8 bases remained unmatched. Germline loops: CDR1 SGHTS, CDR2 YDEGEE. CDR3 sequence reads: CASSFPGTGVEQYF. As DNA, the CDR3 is TGTGCCAGCAGTTTCCCCGGGACAGGGGTCGAGCAGTACTTC.

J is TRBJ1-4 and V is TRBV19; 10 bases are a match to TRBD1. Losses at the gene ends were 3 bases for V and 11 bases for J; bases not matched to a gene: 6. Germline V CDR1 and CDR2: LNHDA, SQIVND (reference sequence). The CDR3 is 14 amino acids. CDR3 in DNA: TGTGCCAGTAGTATGGGGACAGGGGTTACCAAACTGTTTTTT. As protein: CASSMGTGVTKLFF.

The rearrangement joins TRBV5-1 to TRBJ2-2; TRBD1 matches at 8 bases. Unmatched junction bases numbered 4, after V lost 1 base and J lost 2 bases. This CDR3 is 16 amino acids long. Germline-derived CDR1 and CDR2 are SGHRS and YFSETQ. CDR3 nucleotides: TGCGCCAGCAGCTTGCGGACAGGGCTCAACACCGGGGAGCTGTTTTTT. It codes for CASSLRTGLNTGELFF.

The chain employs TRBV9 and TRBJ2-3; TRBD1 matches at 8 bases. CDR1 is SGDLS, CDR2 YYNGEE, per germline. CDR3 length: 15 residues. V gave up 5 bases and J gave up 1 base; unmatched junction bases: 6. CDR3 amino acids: CASRGPGQGTDTQYF. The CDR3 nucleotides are TGTGCCAGCAGAGGCCCGGGACAGGGCACAGATACGCAGTATTTT.

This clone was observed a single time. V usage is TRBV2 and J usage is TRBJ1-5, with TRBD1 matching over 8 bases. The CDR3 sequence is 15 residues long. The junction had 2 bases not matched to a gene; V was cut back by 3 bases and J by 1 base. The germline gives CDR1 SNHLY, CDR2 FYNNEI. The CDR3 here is CASSDQGASNQPQHF. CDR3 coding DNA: TGTGCCAGCAGTGACCAGGGGGCGAGCAATCAGCCCCAGCATTTT.

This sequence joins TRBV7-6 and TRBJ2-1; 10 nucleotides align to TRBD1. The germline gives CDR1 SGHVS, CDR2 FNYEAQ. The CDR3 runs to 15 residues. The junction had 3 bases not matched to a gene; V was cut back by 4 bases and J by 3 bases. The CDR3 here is CASSSGQGVYNEQFF. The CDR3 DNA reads TGTGCCAGCAGCTCCGGACAGGGGGTCTACAATGAGCAGTTCTTC.

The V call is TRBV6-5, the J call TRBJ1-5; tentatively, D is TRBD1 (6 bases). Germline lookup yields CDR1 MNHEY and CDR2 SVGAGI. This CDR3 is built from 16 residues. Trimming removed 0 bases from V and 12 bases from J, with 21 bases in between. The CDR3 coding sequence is TGTGCCAGCAGTTACTCGATTAGGGGGGGACAAGGGGACCAGCATTTT. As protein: CASSYSIRGGQGDQHF.

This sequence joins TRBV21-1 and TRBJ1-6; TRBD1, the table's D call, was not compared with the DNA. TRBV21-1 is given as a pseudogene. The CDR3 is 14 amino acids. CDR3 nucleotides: TGTGCCAGCAGCCCCAGGGGTTGGAATTCACCCCTCCACTTT. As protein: CASSPRGWNSPLHF.

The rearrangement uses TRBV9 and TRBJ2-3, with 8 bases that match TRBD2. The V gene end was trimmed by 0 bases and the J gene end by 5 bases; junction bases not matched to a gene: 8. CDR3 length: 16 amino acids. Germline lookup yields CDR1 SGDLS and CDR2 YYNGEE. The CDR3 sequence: CASSVGRLATKDTQYF. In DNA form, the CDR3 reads TGTGCCAGCAGCGTAGGGAGACTAGCGACAAAAGATACGCAGTATTTT.

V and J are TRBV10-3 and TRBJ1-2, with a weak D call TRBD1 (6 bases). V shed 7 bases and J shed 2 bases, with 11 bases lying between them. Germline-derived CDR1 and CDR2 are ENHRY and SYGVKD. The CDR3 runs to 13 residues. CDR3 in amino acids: CAITGQLNYGYTF. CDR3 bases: TGTGCCATCACTGGACAGCTAAACTATGGCTACACCTTC.

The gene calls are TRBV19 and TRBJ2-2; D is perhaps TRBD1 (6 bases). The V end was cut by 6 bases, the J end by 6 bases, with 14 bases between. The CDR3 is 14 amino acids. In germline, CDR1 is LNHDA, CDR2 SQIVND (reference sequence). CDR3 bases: TGTGCCAGTAGGAACAGGGTGCTGGCCGGGGAGCTGTTTTTT. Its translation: CASRNRVLAGELFF.

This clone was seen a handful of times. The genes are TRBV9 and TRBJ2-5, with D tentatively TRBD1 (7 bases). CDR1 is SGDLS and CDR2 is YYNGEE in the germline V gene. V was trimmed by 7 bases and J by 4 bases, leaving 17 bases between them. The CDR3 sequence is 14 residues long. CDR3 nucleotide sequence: TGTGCCAGCGGGGATTCAGGGGGAGGAGAGACCCAGTACTTC. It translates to CASGDSGGGETQYF. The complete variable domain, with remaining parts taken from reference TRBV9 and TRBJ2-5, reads DSGVTQTPKHLITATGQRVTLRCSPRSGDLSVYWYQQSLDQGLQFLIQYYNGEERAKGNILERFSAQQFPDLHSELNLSSLELGDSALYFCASGDSGGGETQYFGPGTRLLVL.

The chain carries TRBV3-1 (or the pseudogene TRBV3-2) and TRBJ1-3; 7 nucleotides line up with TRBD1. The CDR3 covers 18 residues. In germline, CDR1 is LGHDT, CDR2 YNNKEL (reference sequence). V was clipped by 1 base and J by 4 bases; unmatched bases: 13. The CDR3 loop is CASSQAGGGRGPGNTIYF. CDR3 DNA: TGTGCCAGCAGCCAAGCGGGAGGGGGCAGGGGTCCCGGAAACACCATATATTTT.

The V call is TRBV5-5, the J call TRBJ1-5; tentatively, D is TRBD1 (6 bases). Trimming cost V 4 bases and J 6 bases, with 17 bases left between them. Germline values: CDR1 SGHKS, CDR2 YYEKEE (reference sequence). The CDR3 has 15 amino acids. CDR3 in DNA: TGTGCCAGCAGCCGTGTTGGGGGGGCAAGTCAGCCCCAGCATTTT. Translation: CASSRVGGASQPQHF.

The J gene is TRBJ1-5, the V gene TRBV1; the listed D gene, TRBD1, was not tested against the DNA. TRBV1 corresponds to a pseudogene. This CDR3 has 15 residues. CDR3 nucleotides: TGCACCTACAAAGAGGACAGGCTGATCGGGCAGCCCCAGCATTTT. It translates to CTYKEDRLIGQPQHF.

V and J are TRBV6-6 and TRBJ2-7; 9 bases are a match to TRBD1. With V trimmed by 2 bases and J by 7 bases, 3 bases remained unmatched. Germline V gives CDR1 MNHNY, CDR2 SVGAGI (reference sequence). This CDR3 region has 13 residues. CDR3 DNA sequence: TGTGCCAGCAGTTACGGGACAGGGAGGGAGCAGTACGTC. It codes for CASSYGTGREQYV.

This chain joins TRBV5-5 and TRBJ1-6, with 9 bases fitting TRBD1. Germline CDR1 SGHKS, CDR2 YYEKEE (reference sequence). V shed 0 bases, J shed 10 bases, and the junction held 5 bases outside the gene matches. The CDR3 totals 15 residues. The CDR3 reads CASSLAGTGLSPLHF. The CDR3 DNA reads TGTGCCAGCAGCTTGGCCGGGACAGGGCTGTCACCCCTCCACTTT.

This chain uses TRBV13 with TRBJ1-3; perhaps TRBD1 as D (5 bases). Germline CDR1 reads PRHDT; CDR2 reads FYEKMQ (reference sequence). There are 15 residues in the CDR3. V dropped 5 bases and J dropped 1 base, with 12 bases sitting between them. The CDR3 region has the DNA TGTGCCAGCAGCCCCCTGGGGCTTTCTGGAAACACCATATATTTT. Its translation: CASSPLGLSGNTIYF.

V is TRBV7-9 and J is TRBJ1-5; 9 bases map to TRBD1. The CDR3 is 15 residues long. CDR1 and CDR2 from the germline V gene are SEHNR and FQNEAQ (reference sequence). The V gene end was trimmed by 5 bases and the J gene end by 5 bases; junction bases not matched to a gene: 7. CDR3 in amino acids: CASSRGTGRDQPQHF. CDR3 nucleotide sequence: TGTGCCAGCAGCAGGGGGACAGGGAGGGATCAGCCCCAGCATTTT.